The clone carrying this TCR beta chain appeared many times. Aged 18 to 65, the patients had hyperthyroidism that was newly diagnosed and had lasted under 2 months. Orbital computed tomography, thyroid ultrasound, serum thyroxine and TRAb, and clinical symptoms together informed the diagnoses. The data originate from a study of T cells in Graves' hyperthyroidism and ophthalmopathy. Authors of the study amplified TCR beta CDR3 regions from RNA transcripts. Primed by the HTBI set, a first-round RT-PCR was run on the TCR CDR3. In TCRdb, the multiplex PCR reads were re-called with MiXCR into one record per CDR3 protein. The sample has just over 550,000 distinct CDR3 sequences, around 42% seen once. Germline trimming cut 6 bases from V and 2 bases from J; bases unmatched to any gene: 6. CDR3 length: 15 residues. Looked up from germline, CDR1 is LNHDA and CDR2 is SQIVND (reference sequence).

This clonotype was sampled from a woman between 18 and 30 years old with Graves' hyperthyroidism. The gene calls are TRBV19 and TRBJ1-5, with 8 bases identical to TRBD1. Specimen: peripheral blood or thyroid tissue (not recorded which). The CDR3 bases are TGTGCCAGTAGATCCAGGGGGCCAGGCAATCAGCCCCAGCATTTT. Amino acids: CASRSRGPGNQPQHF.